This is a list of T cell receptor beta chains from one sample in a study of blood T cells in healthy people across ages. TCRdb called the 5' RACE reads again in MiXCR, with one record for every CDR3 protein. The sample consists of roughly 800,000 distinct CDR3 sequences, around a quarter of them appearing once. This sample was also put to use in a study of T cells of mothers and their children.

Material: blood. These receptors were taken from a boy aged 5-17 years in good health. The CDR3 runs from the conserved cysteine through the conserved F or W.

V	J	CDR3
TRBV20-1	TRBJ1-3	CSGQTGVGNTIYF
TRBV25-1	.	CASSGREEVPYEQYF
TRBV5-1	TRBJ2-5	CASSLFASGKETQYF
TRBV24-1	TRBJ2-5	CATSPGEETQYF
TRBV6-5	TRBJ2-1	CASSSVATGGEQFF
TRBV28	TRBJ1-2	CASSLVRYGYTF
TRBV25-1	TRBJ1-6	CASRGVGSEVTYNSPLHF
TRBV28	TRBJ2-7	CASKTASGGRYYEQYF
TRBV21-1	TRBJ2-1	CASIRSQEQFF
TRBV20-1	TRBJ2-1	CSALPGISSYNEQFF
TRBV4-1	TRBJ2-1	CASSLSGSVPVRLF
TRBV11-2	TRBJ1-1	CASSYRGYMNTEAFF
TRBV5-1	TRBJ2-7	CASSSTGISYEQYF
TRBV30	TRBJ2-5	CAWSGDGWTQYF
TRBV2	TRBJ1-2	CASGGQGLSHGYTF
TRBV5-1	TRBJ2-7	CASSFGQQSYEQYF
TRBV6-5	TRBJ1-1	CASSYGPGETEAFF
TRBV12-3/TRBV12-4	TRBJ2-3	CASSTQSDTQYF
TRBV12-3/TRBV12-4	TRBJ2-6	CASSQAGPNVLTF
TRBV4-2	TRBJ2-5	CASSQGSDRDSETQYF
TRBV29-1	.	CSVDRTSSYEQYF
TRBV28	TRBJ2-5	CASSLNVGETQYF
TRBV12-3/TRBV12-4	TRBJ2-5	CASSVVETQYF
TRBV6-5	TRBJ2-7	CASSYSRGGFYEQYF
TRBV18	TRBJ1-1	CASSPPGWLGGGDTEAFF
TRBV5-6	TRBJ2-1	CASSSEGLSSYNEQFF
TRBV2	TRBJ2-4	CASRARGILAKNIQYF
TRBV20-1	TRBJ1-6	CSASPDAGSGSPLHF
TRBV6-2/TRBV6-3	.	CASSYGPAGGFYEQYF
TRBV4-2	.	CASSHVFRGTHEQYF